Listed below are T cell receptor beta chains from one sample, sequenced in a study of T cells after yellow fever vaccination. TCRdb reanalysed the 5' RACE reads using MiXCR and keeps one entry per CDR3 protein. The sample contains just under 600,000 distinct CDR3 sequences, 13% of which appear only once. This material consisted of PBMCs, taken on the day of the yellow fever booster vaccination. These TCRs come from a man aged 30 to 45 who received the YFV17D yellow fever vaccine. Each CDR3 is given with its conserved first and last residue. The D gene is left open where the match is weak. Not all rows give a size; the values are once, few, many and, for expanded clones, a class.

cdr3_aa,cdr3_nt,d_call,cdr3_length,v_call,clone_size,j_call
CASTPGFTPAYGYTF,TGTGCCAGCACCCCAGGCTTCACGCCCGCCTATGGCTACACCTTC,-,15,TRBV5-4,few,TRBJ1-2
CASSLAGSRPYEQYF,TGTGCCAGCAGCTTGGCTGGCAGCAGACCTTACGAGCAGTACTTC,-,15,TRBV5-4,few,TRBJ2-7
CASRGAGGFQETQYF,TGTGCCTCCCGTGGTGCGGGAGGGTTCCAAGAGACCCAGTACTTC,TRBD2,15,TRBV2,few,TRBJ2-5
CASKRGAEDTQYF,TGTGCCAGTAAAAGAGGCGCGGAAGATACGCAGTATTTT,-,13,TRBV19,few,TRBJ2-3
CATSEGGASNQPQHF,TGTGCCACCAGTGAGGGGGGGGCTAGCAATCAGCCCCAGCATTTT,-,15,TRBV24-1,many,TRBJ1-5
CASSQDPVGEAFF,TGTGCCAGCAGCCAAGATCCTGTAGGTGAAGCTTTCTTT,-,13,TRBV4-2,-,TRBJ1-1
CASSLGKLAVSYEQYF,TGCGCCAGCAGCTTGGGAAAACTAGCGGTCTCCTACGAGCAGTACTTC,TRBD2,16,TRBV5-1,many,TRBJ2-7
CASSFSRAGELFF,TGTGCCAGCAGTTTTAGTCGGGCCGGGGAGCTGTTTTTT,-,13,TRBV28,many,TRBJ2-2
CSARHGQGPQETQYF,TGCAGTGCTAGGCATGGACAGGGCCCACAAGAGACCCAGTACTTC,TRBD1,15,TRBV20-1,few,TRBJ2-5
CASSYEVISSTGELFF,TGTGCCAGCAGCTACGAGGTCATCAGTTCCACCGGGGAGCTGTTTTTT,-,16,TRBV7-9,few,TRBJ2-2
CASSQGLAGDNEQFF,TGTGCCAGCAGTCAGGGACTAGCGGGAGACAATGAGCAGTTCTTC,TRBD2,15,TRBV12-3/TRBV12-4,few,TRBJ2-1
CATLRTGTETQYF,TGTGCCACCCTAAGGACAGGGACGGAGACCCAGTACTTC,TRBD1,13,TRBV6-6,many,TRBJ2-5
CASGTLQNIQYF,TGTGCCAGTGGGACCCTCCAAAACATTCAGTACTTC,-,12,TRBV28,few,TRBJ2-4
CASSLMGAGSNEKLFF,TGTGCCAGCAGCTTAATGGGGGCAGGGAGTAATGAAAAACTGTTTTTT,-,16,TRBV7-8,few,TRBJ1-4
CSATDRDETQYF,TGCAGTGCTACGGACAGGGACGAGACCCAGTACTTC,TRBD1,12,TRBV20-1,few,TRBJ2-5
CASSSSTVMLGVEQFF,TGTGCCAGCAGCTCCTCAACGGTGATGCTGGGCGTTGAGCAGTTCTTC,-,16,TRBV11-2,-,TRBJ2-1
CSAVSSGRAYEQYF,TGCAGTGCTGTATCTAGCGGGAGGGCCTACGAGCAGTACTTC,TRBD2,14,TRBV20-1,few,TRBJ2-7
CAIRRGGTGANVLTF,TGTGCCATCCGTAGGGGGGGAACTGGGGCCAACGTCCTGACTTTC,-,15,TRBV6-1,-,TRBJ2-6
CASSLVVRPRTDTQYF,TGTGCCAGCAGCTTAGTGGTCAGGCCCCGCACAGATACGCAGTATTTT,-,16,TRBV7-2,-,TRBJ2-3
CASNPPDSTYEQYF,TGTGCCAGCAACCCCCCGGACTCCACCTACGAGCAGTACTTC,-,14,TRBV12-3/TRBV12-4,-,TRBJ2-7
CASSLGEGSYGYTF,TGCGCCAGCAGCTTGGGCGAGGGAAGCTATGGCTACACCTTC,-,14,TRBV5-1,-,TRBJ1-2